Listed below are T cell receptor beta chains from one sample, sequenced in a study of T cell responses to AZD1222 COVID-19 vaccine. Using immunoSEQ multiplex PCR, the repertoire was profiled, and TCRdb retains in-frame clones only, with some absent. The sample has some 280,000 clones, almost 95% seen once; the top ten hold 0.55%. Source: peripheral blood, taken 28 days after the second AZD1222 dose. The source is an adult who received the AZD1222 COVID-19 vaccine. CDR3s include the opening cysteine and the closing phenylalanine or tryptophan. The order of the fields is J gene, V gene, CDR3 protein.

>TRBJ1-4|TRBV12-3/TRBV12-4
CASSLLGTLFF
>TRBJ1-2|TRBV7-2
CASSLDPWAGSGYTF
>TRBJ2-3|TRBV4-2
CASSQEPSGGDTQYF
>TRBJ2-7|TRBV5-3
CARSLGLAYEQYF
>TRBJ1-6|TRBV6-5
CASIQAGGLGPLHF
>TRBJ2-7|TRBV5-1
CASSLWPGSYEQYF
>TRBJ1-1|TRBV7-8
CASSLVGQGGTEAFF
>TRBJ1-2|TRBV18
CASSPSTVGYGYTF
>TRBJ1-1|TRBV6-5
CASQGGQTFTEAFF
>TRBJ2-7|TRBV27
CASSPHPGAREQYF
>TRBJ1-6|TRBV19
CASSNRQTGLNSPLHF
>TRBJ1-1|TRBV19
CASSITASNTEAFF
>TRBJ1-2|TRBV12-3/TRBV12-4
CASSLEDRGYTF
>TRBJ1-2|TRBV28
CASSFRDYGYTF
>TRBJ2-1|TRBV29-1
CSVWTGEQFF
>TRBJ1-5|TRBV29-1
CSAADRGQTEPQHF
>TRBJ1-5|TRBV5-4
CASSLQGDQPQHF
>TRBJ2-7|TRBV27
CASSLSGTGACEQYF
>TRBJ1-6|TRBV18
CASSHDRGHSPLHF
>TRBJ2-1|TRBV27
CASTGNNEQFF
>TRBJ2-7|TRBV4-3
CASSQDPGTGPQEQYF
>TRBJ2-7|TRBV2
CASSAEGGMGEQYF
>TRBJ2-2|TRBV7-9
CASRKQGTRTGELFF
>TRBJ2-7|TRBV20-1
CSAYVTYEQYF
>TRBJ1-1|TRBV7-8
CASSPRVGWGTEAFF
>TRBJ2-7|TRBV9
CASSPSAGLSYEQYF
>TRBJ2-1|TRBV24-1
CATSDTKGQETRNEQFF
>TRBJ2-1|TRBV27
CASRKGTGSYNEQFF
>TRBJ2-7|TRBV29-1
CSAALGGSLYEQYF
>TRBJ1-2|TRBV25-1
CASSEPGTGQGAGYTF
>TRBJ2-3|TRBV5-4
CASNLAGGPDTQYF
>TRBJ2-3|TRBV2
CASKRLASTDTQYF
>TRBJ2-1|TRBV18
CASSLRGHEQFF
>TRBJ1-1|TRBV4-2
CASTSPVGAHTEAFF
>TRBJ1-2|TRBV24-1
CATSDPTGSSYGYTF
>TRBJ2-5|TRBV7-3
CASSLASGGPQYF
>TRBJ1-2|TRBV5-4
CASSFGQGLSYGYTF
>TRBJ2-7|TRBV29-1
CSVVTAGEEQYF
>TRBJ1-4|TRBV6-2/TRBV6-3
CASSTPLRTGRNEKLFF
>TRBJ2-3|TRBV5-1
CASSINRLSTDTQYF
>TRBJ2-7|TRBV6-5
CASPARYPSYEQYF
>TRBJ1-4|TRBV7-9
CASSSGTGNEKLFF
>TRBJ2-1|TRBV9
CASSTTGTSNEQFF
>TRBJ2-1|TRBV2
CASSGHNEQFF
>TRBJ2-7|TRBV28
CASSSGGVAGGEQYF
>TRBJ1-2|TRBV7-2
CASSLDINYGYTF
>TRBJ2-4|TRBV3-1/TRBV3-2
CASSQLTVNIQYF
>TRBJ2-1|TRBV7-2
CASSLDGYNEQFF